These 19 T cell receptor beta chains came from one sample sequenced in a study of shared clonotypes between healthy human individuals. The method was immunoSEQ multiplex PCR; TCRdb's version includes in-frame clones alone and lacks a portion of them. The sample carries about a million clones, 77% recorded once. The source material was memory CD4+ T cells from PBMCs. The subset: CD45RA-negative fraction. The receptors originated from a man in his late teens or twenties in good health. Some clones in this sample may be carry-over from other donors' samples.

The chain carries TRBV29-1 and TRBJ2-1; maybe TRBD2 (6 bases). The CDR3 covers 10 residues. Germline V gives CDR1 SQVTM, CDR2 ANQGSEA. With 0 bases removed from V and 12 bases from J, the gap between germline ends came to 6 bases. The CDR3 reads CSVEEGGQFF. The CDR3 nucleotides read TGCAGCGTTGAAGAGGGAGGGCAGTTCTTC.

There are many counts of this clone. This chain joins TRBV15 and TRBJ2-1, with D possibly matching TRBD2 (6 bases). The CDR3 consists of 18 residues. V lost 2 bases and J lost 2, with 19 bases in between. Germline values: CDR1 LNHNV, CDR2 YYDKDF (reference sequence). This CDR3 reads CATSRSSLRGTPYNEQFF. The CDR3 bases are TGTGCCACCAGCAGAAGCTCCCTACGCGGGACCCCCTACAATGAGCAGTTCTTC. The entire variable domain, with the rest obtained from reference TRBV15 and TRBJ2-1, is as follows: DAMVIQNPRYQVTQFGKPVTLSCSQTLNHNVMYWYQQKSSQAPKLLFHYYDKDFNNEADTPDNFQSRRPNTSFCFLDIRSPGLGDTAMYLCATSRSSLRGTPYNEQFFGPGTRLTVL.

The V gene is TRBV6-1, the J gene TRBJ1-1, with 9 bases that match TRBD1. Trimming took 4 bases from V and 1 from J; bases not matched to a gene: 13. CDR1 is MNHNS, CDR2 SASEGT, per germline. The length of the CDR3 is 18 residues. The CDR3 protein is CASSGRTGGTGKNTEAFF. The CDR3 bases are TGTGCCAGCAGTGGACGCACAGGTGGGACAGGGAAGAACACTGAAGCTTTCTTT.

This rearrangement joins TRBV6-5 to TRBJ2-2; D gene unclear. This CDR3 is 13 amino acids long. Trimming shortened V by 7 bases and J by 1 base, and 7 bases separated the two germline ends. In germline, CDR1 is MNHEY, CDR2 SVGAGI. CDR3 residues: CASKNKNTGELFF. For the CDR3, the DNA is TGTGCCAGCAAAAACAAGAACACCGGGGAGCTGTTTTTT.

The V gene is TRBV7-9, the J gene TRBJ1-2, with D unclear. V gave up 1 base and J gave up 4 bases, with 10 bases separating them. In germline, CDR1 is SEHNR, CDR2 FQNEAQ (reference sequence). The CDR3 covers 14 residues. The CDR3 region has the DNA TGTGCCAGCAGCTTAGAGGTCTGGTCCTATGGCTACACCTTC. This sequence encodes CASSLEVWSYGYTF.

The genes are TRBV2 and TRBJ2-5; 7 bases are a match to TRBD2. Germline values: CDR1 SNHLY, CDR2 FYNNEI. The length of the CDR3 is 12 residues. V trimming: 4 bases; J trimming: 4 bases; junction bases outside the gene matches: 0. CDR3 in amino acids: CASSVAGETQYF. DNA of the CDR3: TGTGCCAGCAGTGTAGCGGGAGAGACCCAGTACTTC.

This clone was picked up many times. This chain connects TRBV10-2 to TRBJ2-7, with a weak D call TRBD2 (5 bases). Germline lookup yields CDR1 WSHSY and CDR2 SAAADI. The CDR3 runs 15 residues. Trimming stripped 3 bases from V and 0 bases from J, with 12 bases between. The CDR3 nucleotides are TGCGCCAGCAGTGACACGGGAAAGTCCTCCTACGAGCAGTACTTC. This codes for CASSDTGKSSYEQYF.

This clone was recorded only once. V is TRBV6-1 and J is TRBJ1-3; 8 bases match TRBD1. V lost 7 bases, J lost 1 base, and 3 bases stayed unmatched. Germline V gene lookup returns CDR1 MNHNS and CDR2 SASEGT. The CDR3 totals 14 residues. Here the CDR3 reads CASTQGASGNTIYF. The CDR3 DNA sequence: TGTGCCAGCACCCAGGGGGCATCTGGAAACACCATATATTTT.

Of note for this clone: Because it lacks the conserved phenylalanine or tryptophan at the end, this CDR3 is likely a read error. This chain links TRBV28 with TRBJ2-2; D uncertain. There are 14 residues in the CDR3. Trimming took off 8 bases at V and 3 bases at J, with 13 bases between the two ends. Germline lookup yields CDR1 MDHEN and CDR2 SYDVKM. The CDR3, as DNA: TGTGCCAGCCGCCCCCGAGGCCACACCGGGGAGCTGTTTCTT. Its translation is CASRPRGHTGELFL.

The chain is built from TRBV11-1 and TRBJ1-2, with D maybe TRBD1 (5 bases). V lost 5 bases to trimming and J lost 4 bases, with 14 bases between them. CDR1 and CDR2 from the germline V gene are SGHAT and FQDESV (reference sequence). This CDR3 is 14 amino acids long. CDR3 residues: CASSLVGGGYGYTF. The CDR3 DNA reads TGTGCCAGCAGCCTGGTCGGGGGAGGCTATGGCTACACCTTC.

This clone was observed a few times. The rearrangement joins TRBV7-7 to TRBJ1-1; D unclear. Trimming took 2 bases from V and 2 from J, leaving 6 bases between them. This CDR3 has 13 residues. The germline V gene encodes CDR1 SSHAT and CDR2 FNYEAQ (reference sequence). CDR3 DNA sequence: TGTGCCAGCAGCTTATATCAAAACACTGAAGCTTTCTTT. This encodes CASSLYQNTEAFF.

The chain links TRBV10-3 to TRBJ1-4; 8 bases line up with TRBD1. This CDR3 comprises 14 residues. The germline V gene encodes CDR1 ENHRY and CDR2 SYGVKD. The V segment lost 3 bases and the J segment 3 bases; nucleotides outside the gene matches: 0. The CDR3 here is CAISEQGANEKLFF. CDR3 sequence (DNA): TGTGCCATCAGTGAACAGGGGGCTAATGAAAAACTGTTTTTT.

V gene TRBV11-3 combines with J gene TRBJ2-1, with D perhaps matching TRBD1 or TRBD2 (5 bases each). This CDR3 region has 15 residues. Trimming removed 1 base from V and 5 bases from J, with 12 bases in between. Germline V gives CDR1 SGHNT, CDR2 YENEEA. The CDR3, as DNA: TGTGCCAGCAGCTTAGGGGGACGAATTAACAATGAGCAGTTCTTC. It yields the protein CASSLGGRINNEQFF. The full variable domain, with the rest looked up from reference TRBV11-3 and TRBJ2-1, is EAGVVQSPRYKIIEKKQPVAFWCNPISGHNTLYWYLQNLGQGPELLIRYENEEAVDDSQLPKDRFSAERLKGVDSTLKIQPAELGDSAVYLCASSLGGRINNEQFFGPGTRLTVL.

This chain connects TRBV7-2 to TRBJ1-3; D gene uncertain. The CDR3 consists of 16 residues. V lost 1 base and J lost 0, with 10 bases in between. Germline V lookup: CDR1 SGHTA, CDR2 FQGNSA. The CDR3 is CASSLERPSSGNTIYF. In DNA, the CDR3 is TGTGCCAGCAGCTTAGAAAGACCGAGCTCTGGAAACACCATATATTTT.

J is TRBJ1-4 and V is TRBV4-2; D not certain. Trimming cost V 1 base and J 12 bases, with 15 bases left between them. CDR1 and CDR2 (germline): LGHNA, YNFKEQ. This CDR3 comprises 14 residues. In nucleotides, the CDR3 is TGTGCCAGCAGCCAAGGGGTGAGCCCCGAGGAACTGTTTTTT. Translating it yields CASSQGVSPEELFF.

The chain employs TRBV4-1 and TRBJ2-1; no clear D. This CDR3 has 17 amino acids. The V gene's germline CDR1 is MGHRA and CDR2 YSYEKL. V shed 3 bases and J shed 6 bases, with 21 bases lying between them. As DNA, the CDR3 is TGCGCCAGCAGCCAGCCAACCGCCGGAGTGGCGCGCAATGAGCAGTTCTTC. Its translation is CASSQPTAGVARNEQFF.

The chain uses TRBV27 and TRBJ2-5, with TRBD1 identical over 8 bases. V lost 4 bases, J lost 10 bases, and 14 bases stayed unmatched. In germline, CDR1 is MNHEY, CDR2 SMNVEV (reference sequence). The CDR3 is 15 amino acids. CDR3: CASSSTSQGVWYQYF. The CDR3 DNA reads as TGTGCCAGCAGTTCCACGTCACAGGGGGTGTGGTACCAGTACTTC.

V usage is TRBV28 and J usage is TRBJ2-7; TRBD1 aligns across 9 bases. The CDR3 sequence is 15 residues long. J was trimmed by 6 bases and V by 3 bases; bases with no gene match: 9. CDR1 and CDR2 from the germline V gene are MDHEN and SYDVKM. The CDR3 region has the DNA TGTGCCAGCAGTTTCGACGGGACAGGGTTGGTCGAGCAGTACTTC. Residues: CASSFDGTGLVEQYF.

In DNA, the CDR3 is TGTGCCAGCAGCTTGACCCGTAAGGGCGAGCAGTACTTC. Its protein product is CASSLTRKGEQYF. The chain employs TRBV5-4 and TRBJ2-7; no firm D call. This CDR3 has 13 residues. V was pared by 1 base and J by 6 bases, with 11 bases between. Germline CDR1 is SGHNT and CDR2 is YYREEE (reference sequence).